The entry that follows covers one T cell receptor (beta chain) sequence. The antigen is unknown. This sample stems from a study of T cells after yellow fever vaccination. Whole-study results and caveats: Contamination by abundant bulk-population clonotypes could be present in FACS-sorted repertoires. Shared CD4/CD8 clonotypes were a small share, likely from convergent recombination.

J lost 6 bases, V lost 6 bases, and 8 bases had no gene match. The CDR3 loop spans 14 amino acids. TCR cDNA, made by 5'RACE template switching, carried an added universal primer site and UMIs. MiXCR, run by TCRdb on the 5' RACE reads, gives a single entry per CDR3 protein. The data hold 620,000 or so distinct CDR3 sequences, with about 17% observed a single time. The chain is built from TRBV12-3 or TRBV12-4 and TRBJ2-1; 7 bases line up with TRBD1. The origin of this receptor is a man between 18 and 35 years old who received the YFV17D yellow fever vaccine. Material: PBMCs, obtained about 5 days after the first yellow fever vaccination. The CDR3 protein is CASRPGTVPNEQFF. The CDR3 DNA is TGTGCCAGCAGACCCGGGACAGTCCCCAATGAGCAGTTCTTC.